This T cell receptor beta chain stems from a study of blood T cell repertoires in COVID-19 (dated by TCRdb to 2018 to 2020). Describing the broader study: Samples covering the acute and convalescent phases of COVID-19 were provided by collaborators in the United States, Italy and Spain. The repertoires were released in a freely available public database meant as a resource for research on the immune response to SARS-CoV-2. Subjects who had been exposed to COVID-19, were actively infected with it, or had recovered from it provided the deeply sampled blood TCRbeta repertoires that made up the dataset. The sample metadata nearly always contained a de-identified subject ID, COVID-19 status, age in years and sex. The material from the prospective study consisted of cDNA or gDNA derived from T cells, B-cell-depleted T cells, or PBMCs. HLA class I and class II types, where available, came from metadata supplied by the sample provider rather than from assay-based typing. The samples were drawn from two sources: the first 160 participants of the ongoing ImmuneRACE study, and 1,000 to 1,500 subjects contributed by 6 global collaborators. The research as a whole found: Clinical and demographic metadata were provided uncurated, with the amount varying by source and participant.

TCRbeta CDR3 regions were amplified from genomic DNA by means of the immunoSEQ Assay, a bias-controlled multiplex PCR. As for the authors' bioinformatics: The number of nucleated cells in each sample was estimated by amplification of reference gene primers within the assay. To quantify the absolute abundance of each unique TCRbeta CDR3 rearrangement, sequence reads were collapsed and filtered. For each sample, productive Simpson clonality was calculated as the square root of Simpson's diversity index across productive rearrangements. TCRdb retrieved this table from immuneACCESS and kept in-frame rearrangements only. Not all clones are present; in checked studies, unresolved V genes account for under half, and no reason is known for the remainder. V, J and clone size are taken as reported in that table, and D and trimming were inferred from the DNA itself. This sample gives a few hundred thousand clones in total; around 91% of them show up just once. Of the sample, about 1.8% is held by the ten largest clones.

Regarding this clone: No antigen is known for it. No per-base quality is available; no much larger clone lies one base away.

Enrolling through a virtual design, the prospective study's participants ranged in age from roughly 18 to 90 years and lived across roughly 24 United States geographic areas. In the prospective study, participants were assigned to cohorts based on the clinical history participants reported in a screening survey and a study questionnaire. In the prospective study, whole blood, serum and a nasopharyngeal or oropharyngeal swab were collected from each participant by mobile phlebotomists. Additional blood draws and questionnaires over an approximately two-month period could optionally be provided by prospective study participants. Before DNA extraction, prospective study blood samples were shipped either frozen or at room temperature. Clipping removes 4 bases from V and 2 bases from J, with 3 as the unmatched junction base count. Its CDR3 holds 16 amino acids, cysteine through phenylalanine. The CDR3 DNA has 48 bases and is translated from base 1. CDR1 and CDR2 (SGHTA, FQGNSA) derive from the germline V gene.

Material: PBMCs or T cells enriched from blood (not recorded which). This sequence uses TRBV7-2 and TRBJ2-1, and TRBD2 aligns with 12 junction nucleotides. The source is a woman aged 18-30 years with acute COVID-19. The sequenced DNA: TGTGCCAGCAGCTCTAGCGGGAGGGGGGCCTACAATGAGCAGTTCTTC. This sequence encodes CASSSSGRGAYNEQFF.